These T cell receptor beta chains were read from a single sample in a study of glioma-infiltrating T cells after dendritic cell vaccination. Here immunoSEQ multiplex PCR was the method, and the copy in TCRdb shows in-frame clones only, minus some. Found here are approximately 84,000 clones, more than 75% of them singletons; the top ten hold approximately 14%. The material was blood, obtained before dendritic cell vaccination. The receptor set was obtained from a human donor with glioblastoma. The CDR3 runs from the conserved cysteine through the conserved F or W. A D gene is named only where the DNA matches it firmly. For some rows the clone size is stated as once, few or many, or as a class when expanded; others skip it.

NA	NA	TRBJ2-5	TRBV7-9	CASSNTGDPQAQYF	TGTGCCAGCAGCAATACGGGGGACCCCCAGGCCCAGTACTTC
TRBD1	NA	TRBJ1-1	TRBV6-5	CATTRQGTNTEAFF	TGTGCCACCACGCGACAGGGGACGAACACTGAAGCTTTCTTT
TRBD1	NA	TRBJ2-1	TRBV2	CASTGGSYNEQFF	TGTGCCAGCACAGGGGGCTCCTACAATGAGCAGTTCTTC
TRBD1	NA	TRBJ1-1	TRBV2	CASSERGQGARTEAFF	TGTGCCAGCAGTGAAAGGGGACAGGGGGCGCGTACTGAAGCTTTCTTT
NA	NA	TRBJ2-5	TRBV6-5	CASMDSTQETQYF	TGTGCCAGCATGGACTCCACCCAAGAGACCCAGTACTTC
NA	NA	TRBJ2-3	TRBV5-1	CASSLGAGTSTDTQYF	TGCGCCAGCAGCTTGGGGGCGGGGACGAGCACAGATACGCAGTATTTT
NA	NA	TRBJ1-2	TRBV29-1	CSVDPQGSGRDYGYTF	TGCAGCGTTGATCCCCAGGGTAGCGGGAGAGACTATGGCTACACCTTC
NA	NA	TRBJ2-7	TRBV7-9	CASSLGLTGAYEQYF	TGTGCCAGCAGCTTAGGTCTAACGGGAGCGTACGAGCAGTACTTC
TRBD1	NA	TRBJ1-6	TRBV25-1	CASSDIGQGAKSPLHF	TGTGCCAGCAGTGACATCGGACAGGGGGCGAAATCACCCCTCCACTTT
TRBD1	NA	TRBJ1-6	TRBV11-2	CASSPHRGDNSPLHF	TGTGCCAGCAGCCCGCACAGGGGGGATAATTCACCCCTCCACTTT
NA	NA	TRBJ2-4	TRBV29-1	CSVTVGAKNIQYF	TGCAGCGTGACAGTGGGAGCCAAAAACATTCAGTACTTC
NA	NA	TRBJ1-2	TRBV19	CASSIPPGGGGYTF	TGTGCCAGTAGTATTCCCCCCGGGGGTGGCGGCTACACCTTC
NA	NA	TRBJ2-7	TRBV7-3	CASSLTAGTYEQYF	TGTGCCAGCAGCTTAACGGCGGGCACCTACGAGCAGTACTTC
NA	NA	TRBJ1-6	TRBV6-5	CASSYGGRNSPLHF	TGTGCCAGCAGTTACGGAGGCAGGAATTCACCCCTCCACTTT
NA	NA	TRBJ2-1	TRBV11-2	CASSDDSDEQFF	TGTGCCAGCAGCGACGACAGCGATGAGCAGTTCTTC
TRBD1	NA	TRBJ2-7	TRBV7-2	CASSLAYDRGHEQYF	TGTGCCAGCAGCTTAGCCTACGACAGGGGACACGAGCAGTACTTC
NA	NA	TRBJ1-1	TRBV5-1	CASSLSRERNTEAFF	TGCGCCAGCAGCTTGTCAAGGGAGAGAAACACTGAAGCTTTCTTT
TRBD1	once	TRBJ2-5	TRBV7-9	CASSSPGGDRWETQYF	TGTGCCAGCAGCTCCCCAGGTGGGGACAGGTGGGAGACCCAGTACTTC
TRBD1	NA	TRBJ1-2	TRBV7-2	CASSSDRDYGYTF	TGTGCCAGCAGCTCAGACAGGGACTATGGCTACACCTTC
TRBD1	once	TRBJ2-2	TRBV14	CASSSQQGTGELFF	TGTGCCAGCAGTTCCCAACAGGGGACCGGGGAGCTGTTTTTT
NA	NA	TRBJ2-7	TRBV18	CASSPLSGPSEQYF	TGTGCCAGCTCACCACTTTCGGGTCCCAGCGAGCAGTACTTC
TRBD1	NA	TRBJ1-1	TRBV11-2	CASSLRTGNTEAFF	TGTGCCAGCAGCTTAAGGACAGGGAACACTGAAGCTTTCTTT